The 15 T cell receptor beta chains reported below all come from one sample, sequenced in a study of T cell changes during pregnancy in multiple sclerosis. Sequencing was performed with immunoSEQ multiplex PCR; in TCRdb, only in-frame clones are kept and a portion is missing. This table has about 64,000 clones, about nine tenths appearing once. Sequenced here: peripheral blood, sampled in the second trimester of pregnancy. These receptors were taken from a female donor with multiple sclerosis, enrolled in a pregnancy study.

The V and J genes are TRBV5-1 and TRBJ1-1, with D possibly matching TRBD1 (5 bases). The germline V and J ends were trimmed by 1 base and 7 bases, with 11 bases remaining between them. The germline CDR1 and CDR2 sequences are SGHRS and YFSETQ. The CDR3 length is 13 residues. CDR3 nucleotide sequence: TGCGCCAGCAGCTTGCTGACAGTAGATGAAGCTTTCTTT. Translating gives CASSLLTVDEAFF.

In DNA form, the CDR3 reads TGTGCCAGCAGTTACGGAGAGGGGGCTCAGTTCTTC. Translated, it gives CASSYGEGAQFF. The chain employs TRBV6-5 and TRBJ2-1, with 7 bases matching TRBD1. This CDR3 has 12 amino acids. The junction had 5 bases not matched to a gene; V was cut back by 2 bases and J by 13 bases. Germline CDR1 is MNHEY and CDR2 is SVGAGI.

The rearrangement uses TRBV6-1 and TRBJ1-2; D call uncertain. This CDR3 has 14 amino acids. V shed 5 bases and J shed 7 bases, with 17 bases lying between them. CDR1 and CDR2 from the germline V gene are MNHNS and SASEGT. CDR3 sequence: CASSPTAGDGGYTF. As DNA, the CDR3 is TGTGCCAGCAGTCCGACCGCCGGAGATGGTGGCTACACCTTC.

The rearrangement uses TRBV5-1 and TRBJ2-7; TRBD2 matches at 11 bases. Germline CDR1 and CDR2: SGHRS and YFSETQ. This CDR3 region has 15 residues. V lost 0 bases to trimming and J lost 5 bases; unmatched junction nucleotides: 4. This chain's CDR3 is CASSLVAGGPNEQYF. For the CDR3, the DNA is TGCGCCAGCAGCTTGGTAGCGGGAGGGCCGAACGAGCAGTACTTC.

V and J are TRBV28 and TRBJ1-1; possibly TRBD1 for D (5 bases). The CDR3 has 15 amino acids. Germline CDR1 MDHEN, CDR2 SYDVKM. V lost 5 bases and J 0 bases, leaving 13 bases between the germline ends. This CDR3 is CASSTGGTVNTEAFF. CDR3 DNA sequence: TGTGCCAGCAGTACCGGGGGGACGGTGAACACTGAAGCTTTCTTT.

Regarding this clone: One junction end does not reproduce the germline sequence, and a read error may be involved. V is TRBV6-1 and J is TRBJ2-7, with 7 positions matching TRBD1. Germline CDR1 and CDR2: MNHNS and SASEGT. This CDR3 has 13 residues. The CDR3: CAILNTGALVPHF. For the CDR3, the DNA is TGTGCCATACTAAACACAGGGGCCCTCGTTCCGCACTTC.

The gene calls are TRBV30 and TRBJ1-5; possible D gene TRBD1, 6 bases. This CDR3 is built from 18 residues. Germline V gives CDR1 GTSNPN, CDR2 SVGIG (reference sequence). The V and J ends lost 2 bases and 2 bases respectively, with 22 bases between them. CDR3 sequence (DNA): TGTGCCTGGAGTCCCGGGACATTTTCCGTGGGGGGCAATCAGCCCCAGCATTTT. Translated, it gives CAWSPGTFSVGGNQPQHF.

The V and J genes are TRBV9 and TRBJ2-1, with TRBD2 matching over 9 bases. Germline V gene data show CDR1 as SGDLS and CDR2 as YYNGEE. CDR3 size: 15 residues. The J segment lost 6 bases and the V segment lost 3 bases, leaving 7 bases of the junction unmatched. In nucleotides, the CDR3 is TGTGCCAGCAGCGCGGCCGGGACTAGCCTCAATGAGCAGTTCTTC. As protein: CASSAAGTSLNEQFF.

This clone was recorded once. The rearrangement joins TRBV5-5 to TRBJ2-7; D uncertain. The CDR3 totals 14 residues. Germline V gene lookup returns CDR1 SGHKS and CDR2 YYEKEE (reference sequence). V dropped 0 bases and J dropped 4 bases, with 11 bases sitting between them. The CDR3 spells CASSLGYEVYEQYF. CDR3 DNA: TGTGCCAGCAGCTTGGGGTATGAGGTTTACGAGCAGTACTTC.

The CDR3 DNA reads as TGTGCCAGCCGGGACAGGGGTCGAAGCGGCTACACCTTC. Translated: CASRDRGRSGYTF. This chain links TRBV19 with TRBJ1-2, with TRBD1 identical over 10 bases. From germline, CDR1 is LNHDA and CDR2 SQIVND (reference sequence). V was pared by 9 bases and J by 8 bases, with 9 bases of the junction left unmatched. CDR3 length: 13 residues.

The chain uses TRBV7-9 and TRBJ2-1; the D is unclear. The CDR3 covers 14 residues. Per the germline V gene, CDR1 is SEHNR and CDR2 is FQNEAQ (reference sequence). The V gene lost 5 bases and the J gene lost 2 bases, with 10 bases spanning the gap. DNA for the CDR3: TGTGCCAGCAGCCACAGAGATACCTACAATGAGCAGTTCTTC. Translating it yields CASSHRDTYNEQFF.

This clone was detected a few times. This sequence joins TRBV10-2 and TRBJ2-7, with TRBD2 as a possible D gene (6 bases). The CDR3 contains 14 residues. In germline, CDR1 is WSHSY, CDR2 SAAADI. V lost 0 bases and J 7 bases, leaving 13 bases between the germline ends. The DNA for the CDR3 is TGCGCCAGCAGTGAGTCTACGGGAGTGGGGGAGCAGTACTTC. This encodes CASSESTGVGEQYF.

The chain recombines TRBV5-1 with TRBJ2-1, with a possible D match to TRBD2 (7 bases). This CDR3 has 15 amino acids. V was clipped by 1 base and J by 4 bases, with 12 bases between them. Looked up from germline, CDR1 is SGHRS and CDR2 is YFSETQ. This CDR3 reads CASSLMGGQYNEQFF. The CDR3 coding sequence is TGCGCCAGCAGCTTGATGGGGGGGCAATACAATGAGCAGTTCTTC.

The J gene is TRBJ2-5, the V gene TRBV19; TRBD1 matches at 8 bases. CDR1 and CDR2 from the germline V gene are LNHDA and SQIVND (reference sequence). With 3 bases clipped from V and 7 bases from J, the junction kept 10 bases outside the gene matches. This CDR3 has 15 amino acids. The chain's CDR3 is CASSMAGGPSVTQYF. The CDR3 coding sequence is TGTGCCAGTAGTATGGCAGGGGGCCCATCGGTGACCCAGTACTTC. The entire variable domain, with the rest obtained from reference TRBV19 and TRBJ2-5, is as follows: DGGITQSPKYLFRKEGQNVTLSCEQNLNHDAMYWYRQDPGQGLRLIYYSQIVNDFQKGDIAEGYSVSREKKESFPLTVTSAQKNPTAFYLCASSMAGGPSVTQYFGPGTRLLVL.

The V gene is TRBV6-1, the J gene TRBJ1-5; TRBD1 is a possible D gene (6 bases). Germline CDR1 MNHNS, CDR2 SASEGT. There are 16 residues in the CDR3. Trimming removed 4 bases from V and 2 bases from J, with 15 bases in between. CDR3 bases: TGTGCCAGCAGTGTTTCGGGGGGCGAGGGCAATCAGCCCCAGCATTTT. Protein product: CASSVSGGEGNQPQHF.